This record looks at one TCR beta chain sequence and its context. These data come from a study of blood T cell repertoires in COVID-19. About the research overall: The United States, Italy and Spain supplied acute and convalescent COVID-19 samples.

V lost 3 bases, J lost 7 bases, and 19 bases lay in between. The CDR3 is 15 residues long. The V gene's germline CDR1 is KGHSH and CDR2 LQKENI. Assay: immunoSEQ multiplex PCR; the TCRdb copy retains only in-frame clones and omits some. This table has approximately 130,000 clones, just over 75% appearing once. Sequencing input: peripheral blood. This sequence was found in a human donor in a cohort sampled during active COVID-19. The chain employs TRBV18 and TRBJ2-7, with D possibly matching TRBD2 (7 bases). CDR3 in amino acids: CASSPIQAGAREQYF. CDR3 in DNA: TGTGCCAGCTCACCCATCCAGGCGGGGGCCAGGGAGCAGTACTTC.